This T cell receptor beta chain was sequenced in a study of cytomegalovirus exposure and HLA in healthy donors. Study-level information: The roughly 120 validation repertoires matched the 666 first-cohort repertoires in platform, a later analysis reported. Findings of the study overall: For most TCR sequences rarity was the rule, although some public TCRs occurred in many donors. In vitro testing confirmed a few CMV-associated chains as specific for CMV antigens.

Libraries were prepared by immunoSEQ multiplex PCR; TCRdb keeps only in-frame clonotypes and omits some of them. The sample lists about 200,000 clones, about 81% occurring once. About this clone itself: Its target is unknown.

Germline CDR1 and CDR2: PRHDT and FYEKMQ (reference sequence). V lost 1 base and J 4 bases, leaving 15 bases between the germline ends. The CDR3 totals 16 residues. V usage is TRBV13 and J usage is TRBJ2-3; weak D call: TRBD1 (5 bases). Specimen: PBMCs. The receptor comes from a woman in her thirties in good health and CMV-seronegative. This chain's CDR3 is CASSLVEHQGADTQYF. The CDR3 DNA is TGTGCCAGCAGCTTAGTAGAGCACCAAGGGGCAGATACGCAGTATTTT.